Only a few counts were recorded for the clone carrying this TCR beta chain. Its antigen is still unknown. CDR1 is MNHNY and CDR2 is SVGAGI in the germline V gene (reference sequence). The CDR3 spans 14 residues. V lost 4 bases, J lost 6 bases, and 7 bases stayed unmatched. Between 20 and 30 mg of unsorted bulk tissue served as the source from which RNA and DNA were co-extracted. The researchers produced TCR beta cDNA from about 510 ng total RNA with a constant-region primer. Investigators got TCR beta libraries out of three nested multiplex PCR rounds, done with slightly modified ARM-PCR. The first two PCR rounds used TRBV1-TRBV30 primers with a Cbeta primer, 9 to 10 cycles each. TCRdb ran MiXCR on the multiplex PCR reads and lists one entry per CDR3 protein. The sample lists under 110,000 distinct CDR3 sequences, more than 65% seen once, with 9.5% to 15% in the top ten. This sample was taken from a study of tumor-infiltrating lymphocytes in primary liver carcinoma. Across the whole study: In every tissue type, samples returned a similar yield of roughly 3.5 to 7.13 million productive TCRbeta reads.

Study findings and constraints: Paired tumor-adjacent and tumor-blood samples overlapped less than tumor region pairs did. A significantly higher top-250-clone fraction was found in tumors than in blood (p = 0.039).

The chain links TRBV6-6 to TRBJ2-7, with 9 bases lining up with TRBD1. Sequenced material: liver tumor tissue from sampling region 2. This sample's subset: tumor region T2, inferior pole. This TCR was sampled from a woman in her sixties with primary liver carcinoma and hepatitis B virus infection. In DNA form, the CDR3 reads TGTGCCAGCAGTTCCGGGGACAGGGTAGGCGAGCAGTACTTC. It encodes CASSSGDRVGEQYF.